This entry concerns a single T cell receptor beta chain. Only in-frame clones appear in the TCRdb table, and some are missing; sequencing was by immunoSEQ multiplex PCR. The data contain some 96,000 clones, more than 65% of them singletons. The CDR3 runs to 13 residues. Germline CDR1 LNHNV, CDR2 YYDKDF (reference sequence). V shed 4 bases and J shed 4 bases, with 8 bases lying between them. This record belongs to a study of blood T cell repertoires in COVID-19. Sequenced sample: peripheral blood. The chain uses TRBV15 and TRBJ2-1; D may be TRBD1 (5 bases). This TCR came from a woman in her 70s with acute or convalescent COVID-19. The CDR3 sequence: CATSKRQYNEQFF. In DNA, the CDR3 is TGTGCCACCAGCAAACGACAGTACAATGAGCAGTTCTTC. Full variable domain (remainder filled in from reference TRBV15 and TRBJ2-1): DAMVIQNPRYQVTQFGKPVTLSCSQTLNHNVMYWYQQKSSQAPKLLFHYYDKDFNNEADTPDNFQSRRPNTSFCFLDIRSPGLGDTAMYLCATSKRQYNEQFFGPGTRLTVL.